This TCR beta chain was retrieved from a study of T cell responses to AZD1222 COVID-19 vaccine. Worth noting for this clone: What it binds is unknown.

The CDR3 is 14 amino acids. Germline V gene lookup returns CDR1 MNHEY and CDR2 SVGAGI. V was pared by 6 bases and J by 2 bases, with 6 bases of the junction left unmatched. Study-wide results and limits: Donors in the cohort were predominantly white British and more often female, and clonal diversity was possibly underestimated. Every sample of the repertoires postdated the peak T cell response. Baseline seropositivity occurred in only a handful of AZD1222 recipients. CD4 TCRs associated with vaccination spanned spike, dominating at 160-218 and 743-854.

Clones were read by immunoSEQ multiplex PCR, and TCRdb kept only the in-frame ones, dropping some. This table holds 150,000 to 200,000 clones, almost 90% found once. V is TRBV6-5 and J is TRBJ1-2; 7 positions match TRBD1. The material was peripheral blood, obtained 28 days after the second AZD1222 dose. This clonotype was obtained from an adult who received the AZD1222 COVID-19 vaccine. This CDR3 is CASRATGVNYGYTF. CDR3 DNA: TGTGCCAGCAGGGCCACAGGGGTGAACTATGGCTACACCTTC.